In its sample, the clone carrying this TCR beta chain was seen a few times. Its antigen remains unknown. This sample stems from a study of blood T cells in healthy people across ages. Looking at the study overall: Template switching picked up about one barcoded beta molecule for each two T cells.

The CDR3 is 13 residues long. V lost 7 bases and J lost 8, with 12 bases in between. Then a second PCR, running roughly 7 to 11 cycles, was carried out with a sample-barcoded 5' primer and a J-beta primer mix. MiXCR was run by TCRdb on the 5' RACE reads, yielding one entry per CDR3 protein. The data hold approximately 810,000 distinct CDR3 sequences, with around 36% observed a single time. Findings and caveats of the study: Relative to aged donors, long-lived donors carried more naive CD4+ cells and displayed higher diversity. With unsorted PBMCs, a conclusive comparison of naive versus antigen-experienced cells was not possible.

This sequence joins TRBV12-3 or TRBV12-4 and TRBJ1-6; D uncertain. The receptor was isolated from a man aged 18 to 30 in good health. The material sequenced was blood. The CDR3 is CASTRRRDSPLHF. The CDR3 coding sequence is TGTGCCAGCACCCGACGTCGGGATTCACCCCTCCACTTT.